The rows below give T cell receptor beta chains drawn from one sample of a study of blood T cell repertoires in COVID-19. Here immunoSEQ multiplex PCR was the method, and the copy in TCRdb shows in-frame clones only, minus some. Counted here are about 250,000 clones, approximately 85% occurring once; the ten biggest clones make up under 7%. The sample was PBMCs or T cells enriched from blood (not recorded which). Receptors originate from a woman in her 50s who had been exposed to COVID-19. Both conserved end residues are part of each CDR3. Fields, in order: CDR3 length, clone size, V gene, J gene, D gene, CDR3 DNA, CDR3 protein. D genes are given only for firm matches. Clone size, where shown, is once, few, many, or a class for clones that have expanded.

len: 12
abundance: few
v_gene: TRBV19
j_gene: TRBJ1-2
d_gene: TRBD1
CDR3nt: TGTGCCAGTAGGACAGGGGGCTATGGCTACACCTTC
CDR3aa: CASRTGGYGYTF

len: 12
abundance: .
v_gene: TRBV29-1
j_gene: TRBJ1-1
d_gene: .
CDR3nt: TGCAGCGCCAAAAGGGGTTTCGCTGAAGCTTTCTTT
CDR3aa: CSAKRGFAEAFF

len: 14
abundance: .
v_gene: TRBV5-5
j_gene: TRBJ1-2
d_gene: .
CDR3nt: TGTGCCAGCAGCTTATGGGGGGACAACTATGGCTACACCTTC
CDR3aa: CASSLWGDNYGYTF

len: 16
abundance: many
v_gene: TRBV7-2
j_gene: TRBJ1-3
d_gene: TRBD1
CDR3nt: TGTGCCAGCAGCTTAGAAACGACAGGGTCTGGAAACACCATATATTTT
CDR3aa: CASSLETTGSGNTIYF

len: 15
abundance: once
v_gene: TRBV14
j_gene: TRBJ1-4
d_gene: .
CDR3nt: TGTGCCAGCAGCCAACGGGGGATGACTAATGAAAAACTGTTTTTT
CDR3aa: CASSQRGMTNEKLFF

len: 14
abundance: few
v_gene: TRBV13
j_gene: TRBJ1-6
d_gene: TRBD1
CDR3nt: TGTGCCAGCAGCTGGACAGGGCTAAATTCACCCCTCCACTTT
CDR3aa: CASSWTGLNSPLHF

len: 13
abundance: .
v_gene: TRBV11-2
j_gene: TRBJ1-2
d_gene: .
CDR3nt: TGTGCCAGCAGCTCGCAGGGAAGAGAAGGCTACACCTTC
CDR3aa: CASSSQGREGYTF

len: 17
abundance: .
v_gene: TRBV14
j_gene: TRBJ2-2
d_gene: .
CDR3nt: TGTGCCAGCAGCCCCGAACCGGGACTCCTGAACACCGGGGAGCTGTTTTTT
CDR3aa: CASSPEPGLLNTGELFF

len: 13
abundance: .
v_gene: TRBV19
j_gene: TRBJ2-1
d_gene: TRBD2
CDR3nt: TGTGCCAGTAGGCCGAGGGCGGGGGGGGTGCAGTTCTTC
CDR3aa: CASRPRAGGVQFF

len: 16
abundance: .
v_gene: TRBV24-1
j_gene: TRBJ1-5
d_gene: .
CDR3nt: TGTGCCACCAGTGATTCGACCAGGCCCCCCAATCAGCCCCAGCATTTT
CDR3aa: CATSDSTRPPNQPQHF

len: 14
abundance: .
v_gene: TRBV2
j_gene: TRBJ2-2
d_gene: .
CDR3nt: TGTGCCAGCCAGGGGCCGGGACAAACCGGGGAGCTGTTTTTT
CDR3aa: CASQGPGQTGELFF

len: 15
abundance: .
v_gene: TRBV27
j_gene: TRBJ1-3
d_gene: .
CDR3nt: TGTGCCAGCAGGGGAGTACCTAGCTCTGGAAACACCATATATTTT
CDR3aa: CASRGVPSSGNTIYF

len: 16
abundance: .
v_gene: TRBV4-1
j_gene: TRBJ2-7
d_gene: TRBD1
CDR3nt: TGCGCCAGCAGCCAAGAAGGGACAGGGGGGCTCTACGAGCAGTACTTC
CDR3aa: CASSQEGTGGLYEQYF

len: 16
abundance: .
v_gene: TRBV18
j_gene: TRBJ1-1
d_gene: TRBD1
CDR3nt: TGTGCCAGCTCACCACTCCAGGGGGAGCCGAACACTGAAGCTTTCTTT
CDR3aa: CASSPLQGEPNTEAFF

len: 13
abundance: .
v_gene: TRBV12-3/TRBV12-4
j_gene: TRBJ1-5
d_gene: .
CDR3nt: TGTGCCAGCAGTCGGACTTGGCATCAGCCCCAGCATTTT
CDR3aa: CASSRTWHQPQHF

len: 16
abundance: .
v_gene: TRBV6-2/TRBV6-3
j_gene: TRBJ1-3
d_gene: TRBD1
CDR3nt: TGTGCCAGCAGTTACCGTCAGGGGGCCTCCGGAAACACCATATATTTT
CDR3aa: CASSYRQGASGNTIYF

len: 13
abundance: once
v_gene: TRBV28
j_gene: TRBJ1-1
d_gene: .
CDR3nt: TGTGCCAGCAGTCCCCCGGGGGGCCTTGAAGCTTTCTTT
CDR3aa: CASSPPGGLEAFF

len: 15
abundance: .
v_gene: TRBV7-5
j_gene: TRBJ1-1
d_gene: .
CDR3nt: TGTGTCAGAAGCTTATTCCCGGAGGGAGACACTGAAGCTTTCTTT
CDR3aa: CVRSLFPEGDTEAFF

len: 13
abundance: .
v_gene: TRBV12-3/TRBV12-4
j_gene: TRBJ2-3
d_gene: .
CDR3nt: TGTGCCAGCAGGCGGGACTTCCCCCAGAGTCAGTATTTT
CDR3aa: CASRRDFPQSQYF

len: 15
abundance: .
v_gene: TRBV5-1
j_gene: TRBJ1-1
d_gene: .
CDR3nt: TGCGCCAGCAGCGTGTGGGGGGGCCGGAACACTGAAGCTTTCTTT
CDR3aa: CASSVWGGRNTEAFF

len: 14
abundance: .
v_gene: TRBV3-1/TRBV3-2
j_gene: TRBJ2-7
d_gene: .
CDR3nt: TGTGCCAGCAGCCAATACGAGGGTAGCTACGAGCAGTACTTC
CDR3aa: CASSQYEGSYEQYF

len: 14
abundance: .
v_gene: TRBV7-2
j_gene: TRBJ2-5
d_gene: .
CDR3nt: TGTGCCAGCAGCTCCGGACAGTGGGCGGGGACCCAGTACTTC
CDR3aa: CASSSGQWAGTQYF

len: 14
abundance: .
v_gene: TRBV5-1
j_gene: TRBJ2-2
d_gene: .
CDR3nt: TGCGCCAGCAGCTTGGTCCTCCGAGACGGGGAGCTGTTTTTT
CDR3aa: CASSLVLRDGELFF

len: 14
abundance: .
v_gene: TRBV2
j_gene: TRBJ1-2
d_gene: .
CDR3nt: TGTGCCAGCAGCCCGAGGGGGAGGGGTTATGGCTACACCTTC
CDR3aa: CASSPRGRGYGYTF

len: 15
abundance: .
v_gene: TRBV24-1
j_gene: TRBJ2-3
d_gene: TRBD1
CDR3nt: TGTGCCACCAGTGATAGGGGGCAGCCTACAGATACGCAGTATTTT
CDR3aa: CATSDRGQPTDTQYF

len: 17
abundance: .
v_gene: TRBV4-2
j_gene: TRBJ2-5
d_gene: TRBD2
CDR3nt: TGTGCCAGCAGCCAAGTGGGCCTAGCGGGGGGCCAAGAGACCCAGTACTTC
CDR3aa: CASSQVGLAGGQETQYF